These 10 T cell receptor beta chains originate from one sample sequenced in a study of T cells in Graves' hyperthyroidism and ophthalmopathy. Researchers amplified the TCR beta CDR3 regions from RNA transcripts. During a first-round RT-PCR of the TCR CDR3, the HTBI primer set was used. TCRdb re-analysed the multiplex PCR reads in MiXCR, keeping a single row per CDR3 protein. Seen here are 350,000 to 400,000 distinct CDR3 sequences, more than 13% observed once, and the top ten hold about 33%. Sequencing was done on a sample of blood. The origin of the receptors is a woman under 40 with Graves' hyperthyroidism.

There are many counts of this clonotype. The CDR3 DNA sequence: TGTGCCAGCAGTCGACAGGGGGCGGTCTATGGCTACACCTTC. Its protein product is CASSRQGAVYGYTF. The V and J genes are TRBV3-1 and TRBJ1-2; 10 positions match TRBD1. The CDR3 spans 14 residues. The germline gives CDR1 LGHDT, CDR2 YNNKEL (reference sequence). Trimming cost V 6 bases and J 4 bases; bases outside gene matches: 5.

This clonotype was detected only a few times. This chain uses TRBV20-1 with TRBJ2-2; the match to TRBD1 covers 8 bases. Germline lookup yields CDR1 DFQATT and CDR2 SNEGSKA (reference sequence). The CDR3 is 17 residues long. Trimming took 2 bases from V and 3 from J; bases not matched to a gene: 11. The CDR3 protein is CSARPDRGPRDTGELFF. DNA for the CDR3: TGCAGTGCTAGACCCGACAGGGGTCCGAGGGACACCGGGGAGCTGTTTTTT.

The table lists this clonotype with many counts. CDR3 in DNA: TGTGCCAGCAGCCTCCGTGGGCGGAGGGCCCGGAACACCGGGGAGCTGTTTTTT. It translates to CASSLRGRRARNTGELFF. The chain is built from TRBV7-9 and TRBJ2-2; D may be TRBD2 (6 bases). CDR1 SEHNR and CDR2 FQNEAQ come from the germline V gene (reference sequence). CDR3 length: 18 amino acids. Trimming left V 5 bases short and J 1 base short, with 20 bases between.

The rearrangement joins TRBV20-1 to TRBJ2-7; 8 bases are shared with TRBD2. The CDR3 has 16 residues. The ends lost 1 base at V and 3 bases at J; junction bases unmatched: 11. The germline CDR1 and CDR2 sequences are DFQATT and SNEGSKA (reference sequence). CDR3 amino acids: CSARVSGTRFIYEQYF. CDR3 DNA: TGCAGTGCTAGAGTTTCCGGGACTAGGTTCATCTACGAGCAGTACTTC.

This clonotype was seen only a few times. The V gene is TRBV10-3, the J gene TRBJ2-3; D remains unclear. The CDR3 loop spans 14 amino acids. Germline loops: CDR1 ENHRY, CDR2 SYGVKD. V was clipped by 5 bases and J by 5 bases, with 14 bases between them. For the CDR3, the DNA is TGTGCCATCAGTTCTACCTTGGCAGGAGATACGCAGTATTTT. This sequence encodes CAISSTLAGDTQYF.

This clonotype was counted many times. V is TRBV18 and J is TRBJ2-5, with D uncertain. CDR3 length equals 13 residues. V was clipped by 3 bases and J by 5 bases, with 10 bases between them. Germline V gene lookup returns CDR1 KGHSH and CDR2 LQKENI. The CDR3 bases are TGTGCCAGCTCACCTAGCCGGGCGGAGACCCAGTACTTC. It encodes CASSPSRAETQYF.

As concerns this clonotype: Given a much more abundant clone one base away, this may be a read error. This chain joins TRBV27 and TRBJ2-1; D gene uncertain. This CDR3 region has 14 residues. Deletions cut 3 bases from V and 12 bases from J, with 18 bases between. Germline values: CDR1 MNHEY, CDR2 SMNVEV (reference sequence). CDR3 nucleotide sequence: TGTGCCAGCAGTTTCGGCTCTGATAGTAGTGCGCAGTTCTTC. Translated: CASSFGSDSSAQFF.

V is TRBV7-9 and J is TRBJ2-5, with D unresolved. Trimming stripped 3 bases from V and 2 bases from J, with 10 bases between. There are 14 residues in the CDR3. CDR1 and CDR2 from the germline V gene are SEHNR and FQNEAQ (reference sequence). The CDR3 bases are TGTGCCAGCAGCTTTCCAGCTCGACAAGAGACCCAGTACTTC. Amino acids: CASSFPARQETQYF.

Many counts were recorded for this clonotype. The chain couples TRBV11-2 to TRBJ2-1; 10 nucleotides agree with TRBD2. The CDR3 has 17 residues. Germline CDR1 and CDR2: SGHAT and FQNNGV. The V and J ends lost 4 bases and 3 bases, in that order; junction bases with no gene match: 9. CDR3 in DNA: TGTGCCAGCAGCTCAACAGCGGGAGGGCCTGTCTACAATGAGCAGTTCTTC. Translating it yields CASSSTAGGPVYNEQFF.

With regard to this clonotype: This clone may be a read error of a much larger clone one base away. This rearrangement joins TRBV3-1 to TRBJ2-1; TRBD2 matches 10 bases. The CDR3 is 17 residues long. CDR1 LGHDT and CDR2 YNNKEL come from the germline V gene (reference sequence). In nucleotides, the CDR3 is TGTGCCAGCAGCCATGGGGGCAGACTAGCGGGTTACAATGAGCAGCTCTTC. Translating gives CASSHGGRLAGYNEQLF.